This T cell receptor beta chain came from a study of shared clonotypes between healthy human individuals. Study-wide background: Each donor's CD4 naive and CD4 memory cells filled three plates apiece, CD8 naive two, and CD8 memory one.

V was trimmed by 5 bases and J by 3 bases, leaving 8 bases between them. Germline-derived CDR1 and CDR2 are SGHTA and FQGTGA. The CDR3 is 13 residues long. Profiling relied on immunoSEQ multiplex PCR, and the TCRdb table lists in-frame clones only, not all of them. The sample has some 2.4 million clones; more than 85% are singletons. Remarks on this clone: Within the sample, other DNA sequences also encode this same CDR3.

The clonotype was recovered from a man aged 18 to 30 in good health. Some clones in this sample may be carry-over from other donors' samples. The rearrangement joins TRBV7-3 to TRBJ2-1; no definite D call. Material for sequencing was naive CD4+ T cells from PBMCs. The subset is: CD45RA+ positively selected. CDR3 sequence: CASSLDGYNEQFF. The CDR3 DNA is TGTGCCAGCAGCCTGGACGGCTACAATGAGCAGTTCTTC.